This is a list of T cell receptor beta chains from one sample in a study of blood T cell repertoires in COVID-19. Some clones are missing from TCRdb's copy, which holds only in-frame ones; the method was immunoSEQ multiplex PCR. Of over 250,000 clones detected, about 87% appear once; the ten largest clones hold 3%. The sequenced material came from PBMCs or T cells enriched from blood (not recorded which). These receptor sequences come from a woman in her forties or fifties who had recovered from COVID-19. CDR3s include the opening cysteine and the closing phenylalanine or tryptophan. Each record gives: D gene, clone size, CDR3 length, V gene, J gene, CDR3 protein, CDR3 DNA. D genes are given only for firm matches. Part of the rows lack a size; the others show once, few, many or a class for expanded clones.

TRBD1	-	13	TRBV29-1	TRBJ1-1	CSVRQGLNTEAFF	TGCAGCGTTCGACAGGGTTTGAACACTGAAGCTTTCTTT
-	once	13	TRBV29-1	TRBJ1-5	CSVSGFGNQPQHF	TGCAGCGTTTCAGGGTTTGGCAATCAGCCCCAGCATTTT
TRBD2	-	15	TRBV28	TRBJ2-2	CASSFSGVGTGELFF	TGTGCCAGCAGTTTTAGCGGGGTCGGCACCGGGGAGCTGTTTTTT
-	few	15	TRBV28	TRBJ1-4	CASSLGRRLGEKLFF	TGTGCCAGCAGTTTAGGTCGCAGGCTTGGAGAAAAACTGTTTTTT
-	-	15	TRBV4-3	TRBJ2-7	CASSQEARTSSEQYF	TGCGCCAGCAGCCAAGAAGCACGGACTTCAAGCGAGCAGTACTTC
-	-	14	TRBV7-2	TRBJ1-1	CASSSDRPNTEAFF	TGTGCCAGCAGCTCAGACAGGCCAAACACTGAAGCTTTCTTT
-	once	17	TRBV18	TRBJ1-3	CASSESQGEFSGNTIYF	TGTGCCAGCTCAGAAAGCCAGGGCGAGTTCTCCGGAAACACCATATATTTT
-	-	19	TRBV24-1	TRBJ2-7	CATSDLKGGGQGFSYEQYF	TGTGCCACCAGTGATTTAAAGGGAGGGGGACAAGGCTTCTCCTACGAGCAGTACTTC
-	few	13	TRBV6-5	TRBJ1-5	CASRLISNQPQHF	TGTGCCAGCAGACTTATTAGCAATCAGCCCCAGCATTTT
TRBD1	-	14	TRBV2	TRBJ2-5	CASSDTGGRQTQYF	TGTGCCAGCAGTGATACAGGGGGCAGGCAGACCCAGTACTTC
TRBD1	-	14	TRBV7-2	TRBJ1-5	CASSNDRGSQPQHF	TGTGCCAGCAGCAATGACAGGGGCTCTCAGCCCCAGCATTTT
-	-	15	TRBV9	TRBJ1-3	CASSASRKSGNTIYF	TGTGCCAGCAGCGCCAGCAGGAAATCTGGAAACACCATATATTTT
-	-	13	TRBV25-1	TRBJ2-7	CASSANTGFEQYF	TGTGCCAGCAGTGCCAACACAGGGTTTGAGCAGTACTTC
TRBD2	-	14	TRBV5-1	TRBJ2-7	CASSLSSGSSEQYF	TGCGCCAGCAGCTTGAGTAGCGGGAGTAGCGAGCAGTACTTC
-	-	14	TRBV7-3	TRBJ2-3	CASSLTASTDTQYF	TGTGCCAGCAGCTTAACGGCTAGCACAGATACGCAGTATTTT
-	-	16	TRBV5-6	TRBJ2-1	CASSPAGGVMGNEQFF	TGTGCCAGCAGCCCGGCGGGCGGGGTGATGGGGAATGAGCAGTTCTTC
TRBD2	-	16	TRBV10-1	TRBJ2-2	CASSPGTSGNTGELFF	TGCGCCAGCAGTCCCGGGACTAGCGGCAACACCGGGGAGCTGTTTTTT
TRBD2	-	14	TRBV7-9	TRBJ2-5	CASSLWTSGETQYF	TGTGCCAGCAGCTTATGGACTAGCGGGGAGACCCAGTACTTC
-	-	13	TRBV29-1	TRBJ2-7	CSVEEDRRPEQYF	TGCAGCGTTGAAGAAGACAGGAGGCCCGAGCAGTACTTC
-	-	13	TRBV3-1/TRBV3-2	TRBJ1-6	CASSPSGNSPLHF	TGTGCCAGCAGCCCGAGCGGGAATTCACCCCTCCACTTT
TRBD1	-	13	TRBV7-2	TRBJ2-2	CASNRGNTGELFF	TGTGCCAGCAACAGGGGTAACACCGGGGAGCTGTTTTTT
TRBD2	-	19	TRBV5-4	TRBJ2-7	CASSLGGLAGAPRSYEQYF	TGTGCCAGCAGCTTGGGGGGACTAGCGGGAGCCCCTCGCTCCTACGAGCAGTACTTC
TRBD2	-	17	TRBV27	TRBJ2-5	CASSPLGGASGSQTQYF	TGTGCCAGCAGCCCTCTCGGAGGGGCTAGCGGGAGTCAGACCCAGTACTTC
TRBD1	-	16	TRBV28	TRBJ2-5	CASSLTGGISPETQYF	TGTGCCAGCAGTTTGACAGGGGGAATCTCTCCGGAGACCCAGTACTTC
-	-	15	TRBV19	TRBJ2-1	CASKFSGRNYNEQFF	TGTGCCAGTAAATTTTCGGGGAGGAACTACAATGAGCAGTTCTTC
TRBD1	once	18	TRBV30	TRBJ2-6	CAWRGQGASSSGANVLTF	TGTGCCTGGAGGGGACAGGGGGCCTCCTCCTCTGGGGCCAACGTCCTGACTTTC
-	-	11	TRBV2	TRBJ1-1	CARERGGEAFF	TGTGCCAGAGAAAGGGGGGGTGAAGCTTTCTTT
-	-	15	TRBV9	TRBJ1-4	CASSVDGQNNEKLFF	TGTGCCAGCAGCGTAGATGGACAGAATAATGAAAAACTGTTTTTT
-	once	14	TRBV7-2	TRBJ1-2	CASSTPGGFEGYTF	TGTGCCAGCAGCACCCCCGGAGGGTTTGAAGGCTACACCTTC
-	-	15	TRBV18	TRBJ1-2	CASSPPPQGSMGYTF	TGTGCCAGCTCACCCCCCCCACAGGGTAGCATGGGCTACACCTTC
TRBD2	-	19	TRBV3-1/TRBV3-2	TRBJ2-7	CASSQVKVIAGGGSYEQYF	TGTGCCAGCAGCCAAGTCAAGGTAATAGCGGGAGGTGGTTCCTACGAGCAGTACTTC
-	-	13	TRBV5-6	TRBJ2-7	CASSQISVYEQYF	TGTGCCAGCAGCCAAATATCGGTTTACGAGCAGTACTTC
-	-	16	TRBV5-6	TRBJ2-7	CASSGPQGLDRYEQYF	TGTGCCAGCAGCGGCCCCCAGGGTCTCGATAGATACGAGCAGTACTTC
TRBD2	once	16	TRBV5-1	TRBJ2-1	CASSFIAGETYNEQFF	TGCGCCAGCAGCTTTATAGCGGGAGAGACATACAATGAGCAGTTCTTC
-	-	15	TRBV28	TRBJ1-2	CASNHLQGQDYGYTF	TGTGCCAGCAACCATCTACAGGGACAAGACTATGGCTACACCTTC
TRBD1	once	16	TRBV10-3	TRBJ2-7	CAISSPRDRVTYEQYF	TGTGCCATCAGTTCTCCACGGGACAGGGTGACCTACGAGCAGTACTTC
-	-	12	TRBV2	TRBJ1-6	CASRLQVRLLHF	TGTGCCAGCAGGTTACAGGTTCGACTCCTCCACTTT
-	-	15	TRBV21-1	TRBJ2-2	CARVRSDSNTGELFF	TGTGCCAGGGTTCGGAGCGACTCTAACACCGGGGAGCTGTTTTTT
-	-	14	TRBV11-2	TRBJ2-5	CASSLEWLQETQYF	TGTGCCAGCAGCTTAGAGTGGCTTCAAGAGACCCAGTACTTC
-	-	13	TRBV18	TRBJ1-1	CASSPIVGSEAFF	TGTGCCAGCTCACCAATTGTCGGGTCTGAAGCTTTCTTT
TRBD2	-	16	TRBV15	TRBJ2-1	CATSRGGLAGVNEQFF	TGTGCCACCAGCAGAGGGGGACTAGCGGGAGTAAATGAGCAGTTCTTC
TRBD2	-	14	TRBV11-2	TRBJ2-1	CASSFGLAGLEQFF	TGTGCCAGCAGCTTCGGACTAGCGGGCCTCGAGCAGTTCTTC
-	few	15	TRBV7-2	TRBJ2-7	CASRLGPAGSYEQYF	TGTGCCAGCAGGCTAGGGCCCGCGGGTAGCTACGAGCAGTACTTC
TRBD2	few	16	TRBV4-1	TRBJ2-1	CASSQVLAGRFNEQFF	TGCGCCAGCAGCCAAGTACTAGCGGGAAGGTTCAATGAGCAGTTCTTC
TRBD1	-	14	TRBV6-5	TRBJ1-1	CATGQDREAPEAFF	TGTGCCACCGGACAGGACAGGGAGGCCCCTGAAGCTTTCTTT
-	-	18	TRBV5-4	TRBJ2-2	CASSLVGKVGNPTGELFF	TGTGCCAGCAGCTTGGTGGGTAAAGTCGGGAACCCAACCGGGGAGCTGTTTTTT
-	-	14	TRBV5-4	TRBJ2-1	CASSLIASVNEQFF	TGTGCCAGCAGCTTGATCGCGTCGGTCAATGAGCAGTTCTTC
TRBD1	-	15	TRBV28	TRBJ1-4	CASSLLGQGTEKLFF	TGTGCCAGCAGCCTCCTGGGACAGGGTACTGAAAAACTGTTTTTT
TRBD1	-	15	TRBV2	TRBJ2-1	CASSVTGGVANEQFF	TGTGCCAGCAGTGTCACAGGGGGCGTAGCTAATGAGCAGTTCTTC
TRBD1	-	14	TRBV6-4	TRBJ2-3	CASSSTGGWNTQYF	TGTGCCAGCAGCAGCACAGGGGGCTGGAATACGCAGTATTTT
TRBD1	-	15	TRBV18	TRBJ1-1	CASSPGTGKDTEAFF	TGTGCCAGCTCACCGGGGACAGGGAAGGACACTGAAGCTTTCTTT